This entry is about one T cell receptor (beta chain). What it recognizes is unknown. The authors took one heparinised blood draw, averaging approximately 120 mL, from each donor. This entry comes from a study of beta chain features in type 1 diabetes. Study outcomes and limitations: The naive, central memory and Treg TCRB repertoires looked more alike in patients than they did in healthy donors. A moderate, significant TCRB CDR3 shortening appeared in type 1 diabetes across four CD4+ subsets. There was no resolution here of whether HLA type influences TCRB rearrangement.

Reverse transcribing all isolated RNA meant expressed TCRB transcripts were sequenced. Naive, central memory and regulatory T cell samples produced a mean of approximately 3.5 million reads. TCRdb's copy holds only in-frame clones and misses some; the assay was immunoSEQ multiplex PCR. The data show some 160,000 clones, roughly 9% seen once. Sequencing was performed on central memory CD4+ T cells from blood. The origin of this receptor is a woman aged 25 to 39 with type 1 diabetes.

The CDR3 sequence: CASSQDWTSGYNEQFF. The CDR3 bases are TGTGCCAGCAGCCAAGATTGGACTAGCGGGTACAATGAGCAGTTCTTC. The V and J genes are TRBV5-8 and TRBJ2-1; 11 bases line up with TRBD2. With 4 bases clipped from V and 4 bases from J, the junction kept 7 bases outside the gene matches. This CDR3 region has 16 residues. CDR1 and CDR2 (germline): SGHTS, YDEGEE. Based on the CDR3 plus reference TRBV5-8 and TRBJ2-1, the full variable domain is EAGVTQSPTHLIKTRGQQATLRCSPISGHTSVYWYQQALGLGLQFLLWYDEGEERNRGNFPPRFSGRQFPNYSSELNVNALELEDSALYLCASSQDWTSGYNEQFFGPGTRLTVL.